This T cell receptor beta chain is drawn from a study of technical replicates of blood from several donors. V was trimmed by 0 bases and J by 4 bases, leaving 17 bases between them. Per the germline V gene, CDR1 is SGHDT and CDR2 is YYEEEE. There are 16 residues in the CDR3. The assay was immunoSEQ multiplex PCR, and TCRdb's table has in-frame clones only and misses some. The table shows over 55,000 clones, with 91% occurring only once. This clone appeared a single time. The receptor's source is a human donor in good health. Some clones in this sample may be carry-over from other donors' samples. The sample taken for sequencing was PBMCs. V and J are TRBV5-6 and TRBJ2-7; D gene uncertain. This chain's CDR3 is CASSLAFGGEWYEQYF. CDR3 coding DNA: TGTGCCAGCAGCTTGGCCTTTGGCGGTGAGTGGTACGAGCAGTACTTC.